This TCR beta chain was retrieved from a study of T cells in localized non-small cell lung cancer. Concerning this clone itself: Antigen: not known.

Study-wide results and limits: A single tumor region was sequenced, leaving heterogeneity possible. Uninvolved adjacent lung had more T cell clonality than any other tissue, topping tumor.

Germline V gene data show CDR1 as MNHNS and CDR2 as SASEGT. There are 15 residues in the CDR3. The V gene lost 2 bases and the J gene lost 5 bases, with 12 bases spanning the gap. TCRdb keeps only in-frame clones here, not all; method: immunoSEQ multiplex PCR. The sample holds 50,000 or so clones; over 75% are singletons and the top ten take approximately 20%. This receptor was taken from a female donor of 60 years or more with stage II squamous cell lung carcinoma. The chain joins TRBV6-1 to TRBJ1-4; D unclear. The input for sequencing was peripheral blood, taken before any cancer treatment. The CDR3 sequence: CASSERRIENEKLFF. As DNA, the CDR3 is TGTGCCAGCAGTGAAAGGAGGATAGAGAATGAAAAACTGTTTTTT.